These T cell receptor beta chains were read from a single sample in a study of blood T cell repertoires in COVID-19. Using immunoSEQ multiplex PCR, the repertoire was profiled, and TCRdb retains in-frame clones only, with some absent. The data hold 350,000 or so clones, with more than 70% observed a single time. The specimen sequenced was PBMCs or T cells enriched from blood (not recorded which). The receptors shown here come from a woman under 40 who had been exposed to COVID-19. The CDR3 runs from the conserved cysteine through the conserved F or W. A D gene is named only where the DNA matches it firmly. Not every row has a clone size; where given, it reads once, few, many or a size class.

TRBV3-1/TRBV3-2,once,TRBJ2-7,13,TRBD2,CASSAGGTYEQYF,TGTGCCAGCAGCGCCGGGGGGACCTACGAGCAGTACTTC
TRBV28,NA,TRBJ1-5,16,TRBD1,CASSPRQGNGNQPQHF,TGTGCCAGCAGTCCTAGACAGGGTAATGGCAATCAGCCCCAGCATTTT
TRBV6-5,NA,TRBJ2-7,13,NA,CASAGGLGYEQYF,TGTGCCAGCGCAGGGGGGCTTGGCTACGAGCAGTACTTC
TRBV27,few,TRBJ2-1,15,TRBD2,CASSLIPSGYNEQFF,TGTGCCAGCAGTTTAATTCCTAGCGGCTACAATGAGCAGTTCTTC
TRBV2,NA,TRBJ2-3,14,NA,CATIGAGPNDTQYF,TGTGCCACCATCGGGGCGGGACCGAACGATACGCAGTATTTT
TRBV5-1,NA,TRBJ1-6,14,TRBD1,CASSSGQGNSPLHF,TGCGCCAGCAGTTCGGGACAGGGAAATTCACCCCTCCACTTT
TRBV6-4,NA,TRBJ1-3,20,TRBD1,CASSAPGTGHIKSSGNTIYF,TGTGCCAGCAGTGCCCCCGGGACAGGGCATATTAAGAGCTCTGGAAACACCATATATTTT
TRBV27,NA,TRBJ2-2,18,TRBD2,CASSLKASGNLYTGELFF,TGTGCCAGCAGTTTAAAGGCTAGCGGGAACCTGTACACCGGGGAGCTGTTTTTT
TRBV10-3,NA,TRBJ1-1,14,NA,CATSVSGGNTEAFF,TGTGCCACCTCCGTTTCGGGGGGAAACACTGAAGCTTTCTTT
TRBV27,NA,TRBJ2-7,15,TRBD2,CASSTLAGGSYEQYF,TGTGCCAGCAGTACGCTAGCGGGAGGCTCCTACGAGCAGTACTTC
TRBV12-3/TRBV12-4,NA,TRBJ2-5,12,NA,CASSSGVETQYF,TGTGCCAGCAGTTCGGGAGTGGAGACCCAGTACTTC
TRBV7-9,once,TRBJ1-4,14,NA,CASRAGRGNEKLFF,TGTGCCAGCAGGGCGGGGCGGGGCAATGAAAAACTGTTTTTT
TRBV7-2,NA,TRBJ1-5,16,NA,CASSFGQGWSNQPQHF,TGTGCCAGCAGCTTTGGTCAGGGATGGAGCAATCAGCCCCAGCATTTT
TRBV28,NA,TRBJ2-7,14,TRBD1,CASSSGQGTYEQYF,TGTGCCAGCAGCTCCGGACAGGGTACCTACGAGCAGTACTTC
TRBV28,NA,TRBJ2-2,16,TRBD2,CASAFLQIAGSGELFF,TGTGCCAGCGCCTTTCTCCAGATAGCGGGATCCGGGGAGCTGTTTTTT
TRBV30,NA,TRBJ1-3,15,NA,CAWSVRGFAGNTIYF,TGTGCCTGGAGTGTAAGGGGATTCGCTGGAAACACCATATATTTT
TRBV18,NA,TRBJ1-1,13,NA,CASSPAGNTEAFF,TGTGCCAGCTCACCAGCGGGCAACACTGAAGCTTTCTTT
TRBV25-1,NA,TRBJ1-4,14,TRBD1,CASSYGGGGEKLFF,TGTGCCAGCAGTTATGGAGGGGGCGGTGAAAAACTGTTTTTT
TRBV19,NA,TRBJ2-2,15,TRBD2,CASSILAGNTGELFF,TGTGCCAGTAGTATCCTAGCGGGGAACACCGGGGAGCTGTTTTTT
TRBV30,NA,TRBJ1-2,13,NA,CAWSSAGNYGYTF,TGTGCCTGGAGTTCCGCGGGGAACTATGGCTACACCTTC
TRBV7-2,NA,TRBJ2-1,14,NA,CADRLTLTRNEQFF,TGTGCCGATAGACTGACTCTAACCCGTAACGAGCAGTTCTTC
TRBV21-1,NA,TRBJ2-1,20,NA,CASSLTWTSGSPSSYNEQFF,TGTGCCAGCAGCCTCACTTGGACTAGCGGGAGCCCGAGCTCCTACAATGAGCAGTTCTTC
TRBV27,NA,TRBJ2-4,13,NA,CASSLRVQNIQYF,TGTGCCAGCAGTTTACGGGTCCAAAACATTCAGTACTTC
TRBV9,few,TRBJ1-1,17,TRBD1,CASSVATGASPGTEAFF,TGTGCCAGCAGCGTAGCTACAGGGGCCTCACCAGGAACTGAAGCTTTCTTT
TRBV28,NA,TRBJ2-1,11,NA,CASSFGGEQFF,TGTGCCAGCAGTTTTGGAGGAGAGCAGTTCTTC
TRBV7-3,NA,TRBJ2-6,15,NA,CASSLALSGANVLTF,TGTGCCAGCAGCCTAGCCCTCTCTGGGGCCAACGTCCTGACTTTC
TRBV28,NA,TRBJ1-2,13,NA,CASSLRGNYGYTF,TGTGCCAGCAGTTTAAGAGGAAACTATGGCTACACCTTC
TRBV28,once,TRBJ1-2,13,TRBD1,CASSPGTGDGYTF,TGTGCCAGCAGCCCCGGGACAGGGGATGGCTACACCTTC
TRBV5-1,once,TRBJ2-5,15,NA,CASSLRGLPQETQYF,TGCGCCAGCAGCTTGCGAGGCTTGCCCCAAGAGACCCAGTACTTC
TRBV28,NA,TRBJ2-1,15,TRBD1,CASEGGTGVYNEQFF,TGTGCCTCCGAAGGGGGGACAGGGGTCTACAATGAGCAGTTCTTC
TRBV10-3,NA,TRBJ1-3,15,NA,CAISELQGAGNTIYF,TGTGCCATCAGTGAGCTACAGGGAGCCGGAAACACCATATATTTT
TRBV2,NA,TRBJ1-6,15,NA,CASSGQSSYNSPLHF,TGTGCCAGCAGCGGACAGAGCTCCTATAATTCACCCCTCCACTTT
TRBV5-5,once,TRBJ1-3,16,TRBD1,CASSLYWGQGGNTIYF,TGTGCCAGCAGCTTGTATTGGGGACAGGGTGGAAACACCATATATTTT
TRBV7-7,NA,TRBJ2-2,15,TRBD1,CASSLGTGNTGELFF,TGTGCCAGCAGCTTGGGGACAGGGAACACCGGGGAGCTGTTTTTT
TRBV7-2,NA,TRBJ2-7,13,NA,CASSHYASYEQYF,TGTGCCAGCAGCCACTACGCTAGCTACGAGCAGTACTTC
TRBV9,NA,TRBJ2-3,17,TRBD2,CASSPLASGHSTDTQYF,TGTGCCAGCAGCCCCCTCGCTAGCGGCCATAGCACAGATACGCAGTATTTT
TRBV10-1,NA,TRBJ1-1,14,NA,CASSETVMNTEAFF,TGCGCCAGCAGTGAGACAGTTATGAACACTGAAGCTTTCTTT
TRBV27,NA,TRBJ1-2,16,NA,CASSSKTPTVAYGYTF,TGTGCCAGCAGTTCAAAGACCCCGACAGTAGCCTATGGCTACACCTTC